These 11 T cell receptor beta chains were sequenced from one sample in a study of sequential checkpoint blockade in melanoma. TCRdb's copy holds only in-frame clones and misses some; the assay was immunoSEQ multiplex PCR. The table includes under 20,000 clones, approximately 80% detected once. Stated treatment: randomized to nivolumab then ipilimumab (arm A) or the reverse (arm B). The sequencing used CD8+ T cells sorted from blood (inferred from file names), collected from a patient given nivolumab and ipilimumab in sequence. Receptor source: a human donor with melanoma.

This clone was counted a few times. The gene calls are TRBV6-4 and TRBJ2-1; TRBD2 matches at 7 bases. The length of the CDR3 is 13 residues. Germline V gives CDR1 MRHNA, CDR2 SNTAGT. The J segment lost 9 bases and the V segment lost 6 bases, leaving 8 bases of the junction unmatched. The CDR3 protein is CASSSSGQGEQFF. The CDR3 nucleotides are TGTGCCAGCAGCTCTAGCGGCCAAGGTGAGCAGTTCTTC.

The chain joins TRBV6-1 to TRBJ2-1; D is possibly TRBD2 (6 bases). The V gene's germline CDR1 is MNHNS and CDR2 SASEGT. The CDR3 runs 13 residues. With 11 bases removed from V and 5 bases from J, the gap between germline ends came to 16 bases. The CDR3 coding sequence is TGTGCCCAGGGAGGCGAAAGTCACAATGAGCAGTTCTTC. The encoded protein is CAQGGESHNEQFF.

The chain's CDR3 is CASSQGASWYEQYF. The CDR3, as DNA: TGCGCCAGCAGCCAAGGTGCTAGCTGGTACGAGCAGTACTTC. This chain connects TRBV4-1 to TRBJ2-5, with D tentatively TRBD2 (5 bases). The J call is in doubt because the DNA end fits TRBJ2-7 better. Germline V gene data show CDR1 as MGHRA and CDR2 as YSYEKL. The CDR3 is 14 residues long.

This sequence joins TRBV11-3 and TRBJ2-1; 14 bases line up with TRBD2. Germline V gene lookup returns CDR1 SGHNT and CDR2 YENEEA. The CDR3 spans 15 residues. V was pared by 4 bases and J by 10 bases, with 6 bases of the junction left unmatched. CDR3 amino acids: CASSSTSGGVVEQFF. The CDR3 bases are TGTGCCAGCAGCTCGACTAGCGGGGGGGTTGTAGAGCAGTTCTTC.

The chain joins TRBV9 to TRBJ2-2; D perhaps matches TRBD2 (6 bases). CDR1 and CDR2 from the germline V gene are SGDLS and YYNGEE. This CDR3 region has 17 residues. V was clipped by 0 bases and J by 7 bases, with 19 bases between them. The CDR3 loop is CASSVVPGSPIDGELFF. The CDR3 DNA reads TGTGCCAGCAGCGTAGTACCCGGGAGTCCTATTGACGGGGAGCTGTTTTTT.

Regarding this clone: This likely came from a read error, as a far larger clone is one base away. The chain links TRBV6-6 to TRBJ2-1; D is perhaps TRBD1 (5 bases). The V gene lost 7 bases and the J gene lost 5 bases, with 18 bases spanning the gap. There are 15 residues in the CDR3. Germline V gene sequence: CDR1 MNHNY, CDR2 SVGAGI (reference sequence). CDR3 loop: CASTRRQNLNNEQFF. DNA for the CDR3: TGTGCCAGCACCAGGCGACAGAACCTAAACAATGAGCAGTTCTTC.

This clone was recorded a few times. This rearrangement joins TRBV14 to TRBJ2-7; a possible D gene is TRBD1 (5 bases). Trimming pared 4 bases from V and 5 bases from J, leaving 15 bases between. CDR3 size: 14 residues. Germline CDR1 reads SGHDN; CDR2 reads FVKESK. The CDR3 is CASSPRQGPHEQYF. The CDR3 DNA reads TGTGCCAGCAGCCCGCGTCAGGGCCCCCACGAGCAGTACTTC.

The CDR3 region has the DNA TGTGCCAGTAGTATAGGAGGGGCGGGGAGGGGATACAATGAGCAGTTCTTC. This gives the protein CASSIGGAGRGYNEQFF. The gene calls are TRBV19 and TRBJ2-1; TRBD2 matches at 7 bases. V lost 1 base to trimming and J lost 4 bases; unmatched junction nucleotides: 10. The CDR3 consists of 17 residues. CDR1 LNHDA and CDR2 SQIVND come from the germline V gene (reference sequence).

J is TRBJ2-7 and V is TRBV6-1; D might be TRBD1 (6 bases). Trimming pared 5 bases from V and 2 bases from J, leaving 13 bases between. The CDR3 extends over 14 amino acids. Germline assignment: CDR1 MNHNS and CDR2 SASEGT. CDR3 sequence (DNA): TGTGCCAGCAGTCAGGGGACGGTTGCCTACGAGCAGTACTTC. Translated: CASSQGTVAYEQYF.

This rearrangement joins TRBV27 to TRBJ2-3, with TRBD2 matching 10 bases. The germline V gene has CDR1 MNHEY and CDR2 SMNVEV (reference sequence). V was pared by 6 bases and J by 0 bases, with 6 bases of the junction left unmatched. The CDR3 runs 16 residues. Here the CDR3 DNA reads TGTGCCAGCAGCCTAAGCGGGGGGGGTAGCACAGATACGCAGTATTTT. This gives the protein CASSLSGGGSTDTQYF.

The rearrangement joins TRBV27 to TRBJ2-5; 8 positions match TRBD1. After removal of 0 bases from V and 5 bases from J, the junction contained 5 bases not matched to a gene. CDR1 and CDR2 from the germline V gene are MNHEY and SMNVEV (reference sequence). The CDR3 is 15 residues long. This CDR3 reads CASSLSDRVVETQYF. The CDR3 DNA reads TGTGCCAGCAGTTTATCGGACAGGGTTGTTGAGACCCAGTACTTC.